This TCR beta chain appears in the sequencing data of a study of T cells in Graves' hyperthyroidism and ophthalmopathy. Findings and caveats of the study: Ophthalmopathy prediction by the model preceded onset by a median approximately six months.

This clonotype has ten or more counts. The target antigen is unknown. Amplified TCR beta CDR3 regions derived from RNA transcripts. Researchers ran a first-round RT-PCR on the TCR CDR3 using the HTBI primer set. TCRdb re-called the multiplex PCR reads through MiXCR, storing one row per CDR3 protein. The sample lists hundreds of thousands of distinct CDR3 sequences, roughly 14% occurring once. The CDR3 covers 15 residues. Germline CDR1 reads SNHLY; CDR2 reads FYNNEI. The ends were cut back, 3 bases at V and 1 base at J, with 12 bases in the middle. PBMCs came from 9 to 10 ml fresh peripheral blood. Sequencing was performed on blood. The rearrangement joins TRBV2 to TRBJ1-1, with a possible D match to TRBD1 (5 bases). This sequence was found in a man in his late teens or twenties with Graves' ophthalmopathy. The CDR3 is CASSDSGGGNTEAFF. In DNA form, the CDR3 reads TGTGCCAGCAGTGATTCGGGGGGTGGGAACACTGAAGCTTTCTTT. The full variable domain, its missing parts supplied by reference TRBV2 and TRBJ1-1, is EPEVTQTPSHQVTQMGQEVILRCVPISNHLYFYWYRQILGQKVEFLVSFYNNEISEKSEIFDDQFSVERPDGSNFTLKIRSTKLEDSAMYFCASSDSGGGNTEAFFGQGTRLTVV.